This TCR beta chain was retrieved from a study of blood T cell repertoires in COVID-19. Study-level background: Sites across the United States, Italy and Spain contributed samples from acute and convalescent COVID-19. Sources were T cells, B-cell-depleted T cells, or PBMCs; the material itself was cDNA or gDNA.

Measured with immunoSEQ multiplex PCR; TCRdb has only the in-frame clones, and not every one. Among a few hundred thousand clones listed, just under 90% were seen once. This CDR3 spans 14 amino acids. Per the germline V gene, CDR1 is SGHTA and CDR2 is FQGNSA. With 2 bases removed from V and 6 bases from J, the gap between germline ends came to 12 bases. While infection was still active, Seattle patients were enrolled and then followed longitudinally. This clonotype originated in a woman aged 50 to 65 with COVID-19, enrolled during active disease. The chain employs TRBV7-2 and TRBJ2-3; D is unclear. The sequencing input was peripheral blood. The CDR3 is CASSLSTYGDTQYF. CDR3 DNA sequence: TGTGCCAGCAGCTTAAGCACTTACGGGGATACGCAGTATTTT.